The clone carrying this TCR beta chain has only a few counts. The repertoire was sequenced with immunoSEQ multiplex PCR; TCRdb's copy has only in-frame clones and lacks some. The top ten hold roughly 6% of the sample, which has over 100,000 clones, roughly 90% seen once. The CDR3 covers 21 residues. With 0 bases removed from V and 1 base from J, the gap between germline ends came to 27 bases. Per germline, CDR1 SGHVS and CDR2 FQNEAQ. The record originates from a study of blood T cell repertoires in COVID-19. Across the whole study: T cells, B-cell-depleted T cells, or PBMCs provided the cDNA or gDNA that served as material.

The specimen sequenced was peripheral blood. This receptor was identified in a human donor in a cohort sampled during active COVID-19. This chain uses TRBV7-8 with TRBJ1-2; the D gene is possibly TRBD1 (6 bases). In nucleotides, the CDR3 is TGTGCCAGCAGCTTAGCCGTTAGCAGTATGCTAGGGGGAAAGGGTAACTATGGCTACACCTTC. Protein product: CASSLAVSSMLGGKGNYGYTF.